A selection of T cell receptor beta chains follows, all from one sample in a study of cytomegalovirus exposure and HLA in healthy donors. The protocol was immunoSEQ multiplex PCR, while the TCRdb copy is restricted to in-frame clones and leaves out a portion. The table records about 130,000 clones, less than 85% of them present only once. Source material: PBMCs. These receptors all come from a woman in her forties in good health and CMV-seropositive. Each CDR3 is given with its conserved first and last residue. The order of the fields is clone size, D gene, J gene, V gene, CDR3 protein, CDR3 DNA. The D gene is left open where the match is weak. For some rows the clone size is stated as once, few or many, or as a class when expanded; others skip it.

abundance: NA
d_gene: TRBD1
j_gene: TRBJ2-7
v_gene: TRBV30
CDR3aa: CAWKGQGVYEQYF
CDR3nt: TGTGCCTGGAAAGGACAGGGGGTTTACGAGCAGTACTTC

abundance: NA
d_gene: NA
j_gene: TRBJ1-1
v_gene: TRBV7-9
CDR3aa: CASSLGEPNTEAFF
CDR3nt: TGTGCCAGCAGCTTAGGAGAGCCGAACACTGAAGCTTTCTTT

abundance: NA
d_gene: TRBD1
j_gene: TRBJ1-4
v_gene: TRBV6-1
CDR3aa: CASGGQENEKLFF
CDR3nt: TGTGCCAGCGGGGGACAGGAGAATGAAAAACTGTTTTTT

abundance: NA
d_gene: NA
j_gene: TRBJ1-1
v_gene: TRBV29-1
CDR3aa: CSVVAGANTEAFF
CDR3nt: TGCAGCGTTGTGGCAGGGGCGAACACTGAAGCTTTCTTT

abundance: NA
d_gene: TRBD2
j_gene: TRBJ2-3
v_gene: TRBV7-9
CDR3aa: CASSLPPGLAMADTQYF
CDR3nt: TGTGCCAGCAGCTTGCCTCCCGGACTAGCTATGGCAGATACGCAGTATTTT

abundance: NA
d_gene: NA
j_gene: TRBJ2-3
v_gene: TRBV6-1
CDR3aa: CASSTRGHPTDTQYF
CDR3nt: TGTGCCAGCAGTACTCGGGGACATCCCACAGATACGCAGTATTTT

abundance: NA
d_gene: TRBD2
j_gene: TRBJ2-7
v_gene: TRBV13
CDR3aa: CASSQGLAGVPSYEQYF
CDR3nt: TGTGCCAGCAGCCAGGGACTAGCGGGAGTCCCCTCCTACGAGCAGTACTTC

abundance: NA
d_gene: TRBD1
j_gene: TRBJ2-7
v_gene: TRBV10-3
CDR3aa: CAISGQGAFEQYF
CDR3nt: TGTGCCATCAGCGGACAGGGGGCGTTCGAGCAGTACTTC

abundance: NA
d_gene: NA
j_gene: TRBJ1-3
v_gene: TRBV6-1
CDR3aa: CASIGGLGNTIYF
CDR3nt: TGTGCCAGCATAGGAGGGCTTGGAAACACCATATATTTT

abundance: NA
d_gene: NA
j_gene: TRBJ2-3
v_gene: TRBV7-3
CDR3aa: CASSFGQRTDTQYF
CDR3nt: TGTGCCAGCAGCTTCGGACAGAGAACAGATACGCAGTATTTT

abundance: few
d_gene: TRBD2
j_gene: TRBJ2-7
v_gene: TRBV5-5
CDR3aa: CASSLAWGGEYEQYF
CDR3nt: TGTGCCAGCAGCTTGGCCTGGGGGGGAGAGTACGAGCAGTACTTC